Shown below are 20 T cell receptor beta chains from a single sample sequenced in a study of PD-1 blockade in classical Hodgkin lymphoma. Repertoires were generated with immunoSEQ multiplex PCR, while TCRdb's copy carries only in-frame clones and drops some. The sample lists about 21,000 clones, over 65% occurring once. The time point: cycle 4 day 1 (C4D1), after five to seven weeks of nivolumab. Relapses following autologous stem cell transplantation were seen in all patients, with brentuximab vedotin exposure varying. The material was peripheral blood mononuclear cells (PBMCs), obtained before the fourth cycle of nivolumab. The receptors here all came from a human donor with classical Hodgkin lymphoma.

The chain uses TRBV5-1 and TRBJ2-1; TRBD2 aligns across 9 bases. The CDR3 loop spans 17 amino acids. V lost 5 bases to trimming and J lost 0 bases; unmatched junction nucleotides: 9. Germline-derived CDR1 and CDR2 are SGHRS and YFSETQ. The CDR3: CASSGGRGGSSYNEQFF. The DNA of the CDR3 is TGCGCCAGCAGTGGCGGGAGGGGTGGAAGCTCCTACAATGAGCAGTTCTTC.

The CDR3 region has the DNA TGTGCCAGCAGCTTGGGGGGGCACGTCCTGACTTTC. Its protein product is CASSLGGHVLTF. This rearrangement joins TRBV5-5 to TRBJ2-6, with D possibly being TRBD1 (6 bases). Germline CDR1 and CDR2: SGHKS and YYEKEE (reference sequence). Trimming took 0 bases from V and 11 from J, leaving 6 bases between them. This CDR3 spans 12 amino acids.

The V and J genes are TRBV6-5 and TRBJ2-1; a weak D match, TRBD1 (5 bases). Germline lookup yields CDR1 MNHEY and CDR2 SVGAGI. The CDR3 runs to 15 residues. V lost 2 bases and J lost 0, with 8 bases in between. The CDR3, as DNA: TGTGCCAGCAGTTACGGGGCGAGCTCCTACAATGAGCAGTTCTTC. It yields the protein CASSYGASSYNEQFF.

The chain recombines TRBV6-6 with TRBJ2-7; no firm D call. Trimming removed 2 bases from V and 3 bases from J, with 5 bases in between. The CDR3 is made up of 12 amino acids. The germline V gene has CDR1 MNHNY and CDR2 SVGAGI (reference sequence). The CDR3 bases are TGTGCCAGCAGTTACGGCTTCTACGAGCAGTACTTC. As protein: CASSYGFYEQYF.

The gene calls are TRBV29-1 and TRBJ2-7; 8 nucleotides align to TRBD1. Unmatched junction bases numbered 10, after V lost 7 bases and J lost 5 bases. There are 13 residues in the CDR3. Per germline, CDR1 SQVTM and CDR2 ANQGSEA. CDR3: CSAAGTGIDEQYF. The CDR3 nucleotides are TGCAGCGCCGCCGGGACAGGAATCGACGAGCAGTACTTC.

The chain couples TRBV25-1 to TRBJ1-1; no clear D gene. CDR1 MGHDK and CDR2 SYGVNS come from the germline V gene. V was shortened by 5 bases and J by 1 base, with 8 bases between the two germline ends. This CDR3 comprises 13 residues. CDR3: CASSWTENTEAFF. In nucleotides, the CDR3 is TGTGCCAGCAGTTGGACGGAGAACACTGAAGCTTTCTTT. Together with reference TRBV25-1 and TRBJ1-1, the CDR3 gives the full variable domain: EADIYQTPRYLVIGTGKKITLECSQTMGHDKMYWYQQDPGMELHLIHYSYGVNSTEKGDLSSESTVSRIRTEHFPLTLESARPSHTSQYLCASSWTENTEAFFGQGTRLTVV.

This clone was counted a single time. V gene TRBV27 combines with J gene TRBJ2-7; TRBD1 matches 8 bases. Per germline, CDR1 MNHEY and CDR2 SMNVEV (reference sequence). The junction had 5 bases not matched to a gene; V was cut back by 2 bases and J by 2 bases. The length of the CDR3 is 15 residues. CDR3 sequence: CASSLVGTGAYEQYF. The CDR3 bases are TGTGCCAGCAGTTTAGTAGGGACAGGCGCCTACGAGCAGTACTTC.

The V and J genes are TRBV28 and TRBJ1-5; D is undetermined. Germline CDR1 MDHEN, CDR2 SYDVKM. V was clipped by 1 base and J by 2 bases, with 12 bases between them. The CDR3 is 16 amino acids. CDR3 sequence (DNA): TGTGCCAGCAGTTTATCCCACGGCGGGGGCAATCAGCCCCAGCATTTT. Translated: CASSLSHGGGNQPQHF.

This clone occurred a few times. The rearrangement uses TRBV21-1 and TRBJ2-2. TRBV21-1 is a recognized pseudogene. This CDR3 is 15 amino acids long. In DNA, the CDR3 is TGTGCCAGCAGCAAAGCCCGTAACGACACCGGGGAGCTGTTTTTT. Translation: CASSKARNDTGELFF.

The CDR3 DNA reads as TGTGCCAGCAGCTCGGACTTCTATGGCTACACCTTC. This gives the protein CASSSDFYGYTF. The chain recombines TRBV5-6 with TRBJ1-2; D ambiguous. Germline CDR1 SGHDT, CDR2 YYEEEE. This CDR3 comprises 12 residues. V lost 3 bases to trimming and J lost 4 bases, with 7 bases between them.

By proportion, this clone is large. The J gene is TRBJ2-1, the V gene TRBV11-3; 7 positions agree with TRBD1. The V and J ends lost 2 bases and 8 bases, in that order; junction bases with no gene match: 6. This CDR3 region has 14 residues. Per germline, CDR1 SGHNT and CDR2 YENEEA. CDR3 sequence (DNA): TGTGCCAGCAGCTTAACACCGACAGGGCATGAGCAGTTCTTC. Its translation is CASSLTPTGHEQFF.

The CDR3 spells CASSLDGNSYEQYF. The DNA of the CDR3 is TGTGCCAGCAGCTTAGACGGGAACTCCTACGAGCAGTACTTC. The chain couples TRBV5-5 to TRBJ2-7; tentatively, D is TRBD2 (5 bases). This CDR3 comprises 14 residues. Trimming stripped 2 bases from V and 0 bases from J, with 9 bases between. Per germline, CDR1 SGHKS and CDR2 YYEKEE (reference sequence).

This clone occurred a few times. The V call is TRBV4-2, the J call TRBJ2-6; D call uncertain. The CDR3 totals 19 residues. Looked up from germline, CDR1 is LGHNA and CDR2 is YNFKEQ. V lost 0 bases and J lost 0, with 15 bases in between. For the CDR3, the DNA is TGTGCCAGCAGCCAAGATCGCGTGGGTAAAGTCTCTGGGGCCAACGTCCTGACTTTC. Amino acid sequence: CASSQDRVGKVSGANVLTF.

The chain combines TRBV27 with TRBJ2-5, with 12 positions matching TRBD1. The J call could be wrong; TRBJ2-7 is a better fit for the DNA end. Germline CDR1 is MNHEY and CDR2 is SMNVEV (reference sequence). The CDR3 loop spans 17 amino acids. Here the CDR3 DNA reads TGTGCCAGCAGATCTCGAGCCGGGACAGGGGGCATCAACGAGCAGTACTTC. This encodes CASRSRAGTGGINEQYF.

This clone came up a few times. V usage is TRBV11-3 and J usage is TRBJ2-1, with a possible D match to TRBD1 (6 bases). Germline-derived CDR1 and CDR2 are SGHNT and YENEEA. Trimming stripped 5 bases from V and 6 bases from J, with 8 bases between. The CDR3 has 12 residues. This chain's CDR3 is CASSQDSNEQFF. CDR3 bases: TGTGCCAGCAGCCAGGACAGCAATGAGCAGTTCTTC.

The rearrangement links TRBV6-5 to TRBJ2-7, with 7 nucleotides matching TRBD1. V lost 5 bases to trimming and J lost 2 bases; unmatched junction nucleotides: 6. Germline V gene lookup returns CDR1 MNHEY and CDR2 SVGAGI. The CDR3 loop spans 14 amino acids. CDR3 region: CASSKTRGPYEQYF. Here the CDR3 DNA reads TGTGCCAGCAGTAAAACTAGGGGGCCCTACGAGCAGTACTTC.

CDR3 amino acids: CASSASSYEQYF. The CDR3 DNA sequence: TGTGCCAGCAGTGCGAGCTCCTACGAGCAGTACTTC. The chain employs TRBV27 and TRBJ2-5; no firm D call. The J call is doubtful: the DNA matches TRBJ2-7 better. Germline loops: CDR1 MNHEY, CDR2 SMNVEV (reference sequence). The CDR3 runs to 12 residues.

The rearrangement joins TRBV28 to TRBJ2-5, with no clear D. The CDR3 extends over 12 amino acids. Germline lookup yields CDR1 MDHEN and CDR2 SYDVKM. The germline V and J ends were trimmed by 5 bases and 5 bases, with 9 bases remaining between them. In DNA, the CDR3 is TGTGCCAGCAGTACCACTTTGGAGACCCAGTACTTC. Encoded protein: CASSTTLETQYF.

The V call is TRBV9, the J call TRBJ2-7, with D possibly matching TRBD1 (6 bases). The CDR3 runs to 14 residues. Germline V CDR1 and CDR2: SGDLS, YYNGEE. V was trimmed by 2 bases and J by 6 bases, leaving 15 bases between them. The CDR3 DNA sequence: TGTGCCAGCAGCGTTAGGGGGAGTGATGGCGAGCAGTACTTC. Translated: CASSVRGSDGEQYF.

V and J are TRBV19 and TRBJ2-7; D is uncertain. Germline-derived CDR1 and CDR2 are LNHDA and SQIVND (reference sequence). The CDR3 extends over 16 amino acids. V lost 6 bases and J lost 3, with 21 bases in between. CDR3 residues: CASSRKPDASRYEQYF. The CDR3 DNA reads TGTGCCAGTAGCCGAAAACCGGATGCTAGTCGCTACGAGCAGTACTTC.